This entry lists 28 T cell receptor beta chains sequenced from one sample in a study of blood T cell repertoires in COVID-19. Using immunoSEQ multiplex PCR, the repertoire was profiled, and TCRdb retains in-frame clones only, with some absent. The sample holds about 86,000 clones; over 80% are singletons and the top ten take roughly 3.2%. The sequenced material came from peripheral blood. The receptor set was obtained from a man in his forties or fifties with acute or convalescent COVID-19.

The chain carries TRBV12-5 and TRBJ2-7, with D maybe TRBD1 (5 bases). CDR3 size: 14 residues. Germline CDR1 LGHNT, CDR2 FRNRAP. The V and J ends lost 5 bases and 1 base respectively, with 12 bases between them. The CDR3, as DNA: TGTGCTAGTGGTCCTCAGGGTCCGTCCTACGAGCAGTACTTC. Protein: CASGPQGPSYEQYF.

J is TRBJ2-1 and V is TRBV10-3, with 10 bases lining up with TRBD1. Losses at the gene ends were 5 bases for V and 6 bases for J; bases not matched to a gene: 7. The CDR3 has 15 residues. CDR1 and CDR2 (germline): ENHRY, SYGVKD. CDR3 sequence reads: CAISSGTGVVNEQFF. CDR3 bases: TGTGCCATCAGTTCCGGGACAGGGGTGGTCAATGAGCAGTTCTTC.

The table lists this clone with a count of one. The chain has TRBV9 and TRBJ2-3, with 12 positions matching TRBD2. J gave up 4 bases and V 4 bases, and 7 bases lay outside the gene matches. The CDR3 spans 16 residues. Per germline, CDR1 SGDLS and CDR2 YYNGEE. CDR3 residues: CASSPRTSGVADTQYF. The CDR3 DNA sequence: TGTGCCAGCAGCCCCCGGACTAGCGGGGTTGCAGATACGCAGTATTTT. Filled out from reference TRBV9 and TRBJ2-3, the complete variable domain reads DSGVTQTPKHLITATGQRVTLRCSPRSGDLSVYWYQQSLDQGLQFLIQYYNGEERAKGNILERFSAQQFPDLHSELNLSSLELGDSALYFCASSPRTSGVADTQYFGPGTRLTVL.

The chain recombines TRBV30 with TRBJ1-4; the match to TRBD1 covers 8 bases. V gave up 5 bases and J gave up 6 bases; unmatched junction bases: 5. Germline values: CDR1 GTSNPN, CDR2 SVGIG (reference sequence). The CDR3 totals 13 residues. In nucleotides, the CDR3 is TGTGCCTGGTCCAGGGGGCGCGATGAAAAACTGTTTTTT. Residues: CAWSRGRDEKLFF.

This clone was counted a few times. The V and J genes are TRBV5-6 and TRBJ1-2, with TRBD1 as a possible D gene (6 bases). The V gene's germline CDR1 is SGHDT and CDR2 YYEEEE. CDR3 length equals 12 residues. V lost 4 bases and J lost 10, with 14 bases in between. The CDR3 DNA follows: TGTGCCAGCAGCCCCCCCAGGGGTGACTACACCTTC. Protein: CASSPPRGDYTF.

This clone showed up just once. V gene TRBV5-1 combines with J gene TRBJ1-1; D possibly corresponds to TRBD1 (6 bases). Germline CDR1 SGHRS, CDR2 YFSETQ. The CDR3 runs to 14 residues. The V end was cut by 2 bases, the J end by 5 bases, with 13 bases between. Here the CDR3 reads CASSFNRVETEAFF. The CDR3 DNA reads TGCGCCAGCAGCTTCAACAGGGTCGAGACTGAAGCTTTCTTT.

The chain uses TRBV2 and TRBJ1-4; 8 nucleotides agree with TRBD1. The CDR3 spans 12 residues. Germline V gene sequence: CDR1 SNHLY, CDR2 FYNNEI. Trimming took 6 bases from V and 8 from J; bases not matched to a gene: 2. The CDR3: CASRYRGEKLFF. The CDR3 bases are TGTGCCAGCAGGTACAGGGGGGAAAAACTGTTTTTT.

The gene calls are TRBV27 and TRBJ2-7; the D gene is possibly TRBD1 (5 bases). Trimming cost V 2 bases and J 3 bases, with 8 bases left between them. There are 13 residues in the CDR3. Germline V gene data show CDR1 as MNHEY and CDR2 as SMNVEV (reference sequence). This CDR3 reads CASSLQGDYEQYF. The CDR3 DNA is TGTGCCAGCAGTTTACAAGGGGACTACGAGCAGTACTTC.

This CDR3 is CASRSLAGESEQFF. CDR3 bases: TGTGCCAGCAGGTCCCTAGCGGGAGAGTCGGAGCAGTTCTTC. The rearrangement joins TRBV2 to TRBJ2-1, with 10 bases lining up with TRBD2. The CDR3 totals 14 residues. CDR1 is SNHLY and CDR2 is FYNNEI in the germline V gene. The J segment lost 10 bases and the V segment lost 6 bases, leaving 9 bases of the junction unmatched.

This sequence joins TRBV6-6 and TRBJ1-4; 7 bases line up with TRBD1. The junction had 6 bases not matched to a gene; V was cut back by 6 bases and J by 2 bases. The germline CDR1 and CDR2 sequences are MNHNY and SVGAGI (reference sequence). CDR3 length equals 15 residues. CDR3 nucleotide sequence: TGTGCCAGCAGCGACACAGGGGTTACTAATGAAAAACTGTTTTTT. This gives the protein CASSDTGVTNEKLFF.

This chain connects TRBV3-1 (or the pseudogene TRBV3-2) to TRBJ2-1, with 9 bases fitting TRBD2. V trimming: 1 base; J trimming: 9 bases; junction bases outside the gene matches: 10. The germline V gene encodes CDR1 LGHDT and CDR2 YNNKEL (reference sequence). This CDR3 has 16 residues. CDR3 protein: CASSQGGGLAVGEQFF. The CDR3 DNA follows: TGTGCCAGCAGCCAAGGCGGGGGACTAGCCGTGGGTGAGCAGTTCTTC.

This clone has only one observation. This chain uses TRBV7-9 with TRBJ1-5; 8 bases line up with TRBD1. Unmatched junction bases numbered 4, after V lost 1 base and J lost 5 bases. Germline values: CDR1 SEHNR, CDR2 FQNEAQ (reference sequence). The CDR3 sequence is 15 residues long. The CDR3 DNA follows: TGTGCCAGCAGCTTAGGGACAGGGAAGGATCAGCCCCAGCATTTT. Translating it yields CASSLGTGKDQPQHF.

The chain joins TRBV5-6 to TRBJ2-1; tentatively, D is TRBD1 (6 bases). Germline loops: CDR1 SGHDT, CDR2 YYEEEE. V lost 4 bases and J lost 3, with 14 bases in between. The CDR3 has 15 residues. In DNA, the CDR3 is TGTGCCAGCAGCCGAGGGTCGGACAGCTACAATGAGCAGTTCTTC. Translating it yields CASSRGSDSYNEQFF.

A few counts support this clone. V usage is TRBV6-5 and J usage is TRBJ1-4; 8 bases are shared with TRBD1. With V trimmed by 6 bases and J by 8 bases, 11 bases remained unmatched. In germline, CDR1 is MNHEY, CDR2 SVGAGI. The CDR3 sequence is 15 residues long. The CDR3: CASSVIQGVGEKLFF. The CDR3 coding sequence is TGTGCCAGCAGCGTAATACAGGGGGTTGGGGAAAAACTGTTTTTT.

This rearrangement joins TRBV15 to TRBJ1-2, with 8 bases fitting TRBD1. Trimming took 3 bases from V and 4 from J; bases not matched to a gene: 16. CDR1 LNHNV and CDR2 YYDKDF come from the germline V gene (reference sequence). The CDR3 is made up of 18 amino acids. The CDR3 region has the DNA TGTGCCACCAGCAGTAATCAAATCCCGGGACAGGTTTCCTATGGCTACACCTTC. This encodes CATSSNQIPGQVSYGYTF.

The V and J genes are TRBV3-1 (or the pseudogene TRBV3-2) and TRBJ2-1; 12 bases align to TRBD2. This CDR3 is 15 amino acids long. Germline-derived CDR1 and CDR2 are LGHDT and YNNKEL (reference sequence). With V trimmed by 4 bases and J by 7 bases, 5 bases remained unmatched. CDR3 in amino acids: CASSRLAGAWNEQFF. The CDR3 DNA is TGTGCCAGCAGCCGACTAGCGGGAGCGTGGAATGAGCAGTTCTTC.

The V and J genes are TRBV3-1 (or the pseudogene TRBV3-2) and TRBJ2-7; 8 bases agree with TRBD1. This CDR3 has 15 amino acids. Unmatched junction bases numbered 7, after V lost 4 bases and J lost 2 bases. Germline assignment: CDR1 LGHDT and CDR2 YNNKEL (reference sequence). The CDR3 is CASSPGTGSTYEQYF. CDR3 in DNA: TGTGCCAGCAGCCCCGGGACAGGATCCACCTACGAGCAGTACTTC.

This clone appeared a single time. The V call is TRBV13, the J call TRBJ2-2; tentative D call: TRBD1 (6 bases). Per germline, CDR1 PRHDT and CDR2 FYEKMQ (reference sequence). V was trimmed by 5 bases and J by 0 bases, leaving 13 bases between them. CDR3 length equals 16 residues. The chain's CDR3 is CASSRRQVANTGELFF. The DNA of the CDR3 is TGTGCCAGCAGCCGCCGACAGGTCGCGAACACCGGGGAGCTGTTTTTT.

The chain has TRBV6-6 and TRBJ1-5; 8 bases are shared with TRBD1. Germline V gene data show CDR1 as MNHNY and CDR2 as SVGAGI (reference sequence). CDR3 length: 16 amino acids. V shed 5 bases, J shed 0 bases, and the junction held 6 bases outside the gene matches. The CDR3 protein is CASSTRTGFSNQPQHF. The CDR3, as DNA: TGTGCCAGCAGTACCCGGACAGGGTTTAGCAATCAGCCCCAGCATTTT.

The chain carries TRBV3-1 (or the pseudogene TRBV3-2) and TRBJ2-5; 7 bases fit TRBD2. CDR1 is LGHDT, CDR2 YNNKEL, per germline (reference sequence). The V gene end was trimmed by 0 bases and the J gene end by 5 bases; junction bases not matched to a gene: 15. The CDR3 runs to 18 residues. CDR3: CASSQEVGRGRRKETQYF. The CDR3 bases are TGTGCCAGCAGCCAAGAGGTAGGGCGGGGGAGACGAAAGGAGACCCAGTACTTC.

The rearrangement links TRBV14 to TRBJ2-5; a possible D gene is TRBD2 (6 bases). Germline V gene lookup returns CDR1 SGHDN and CDR2 FVKESK. V dropped 5 bases and J dropped 2 bases, with 15 bases sitting between them. The CDR3 contains 15 residues. The CDR3 reads CASSWLAGQQETQYF. CDR3 nucleotide sequence: TGTGCCAGCAGCTGGCTGGCGGGGCAACAAGAGACCCAGTACTTC.

J is TRBJ1-2 and V is TRBV6-5; 8 bases map to TRBD1. Looked up from germline, CDR1 is MNHEY and CDR2 is SVGAGI. V shed 4 bases and J 4 bases; nucleotides not matched to a gene: 8. This CDR3 contains 15 residues. For the CDR3, the DNA is TGTGCCAGCAGTTCCGGGACAGGATCCCTCTATGGCTACACCTTC. This gives the protein CASSSGTGSLYGYTF.

There are a few counts of this clone. V is TRBV19 and J is TRBJ1-2; D gene uncertain. The CDR3 is 14 residues long. Between the trimmed V and J ends, which lost 3 bases and 2 bases, there was a span of 10 bases. Germline values: CDR1 LNHDA, CDR2 SQIVND (reference sequence). CDR3 in amino acids: CASSIMNWNYGYTF. Written as DNA, the CDR3 is TGTGCCAGTAGTATTATGAACTGGAACTATGGCTACACCTTC.

This clone was counted a single time. The chain recombines TRBV2 with TRBJ1-1; 8 nucleotides match TRBD1. There are 14 residues in the CDR3. Germline CDR1 SNHLY, CDR2 FYNNEI. V was pared by 6 bases and J by 1 base, with 4 bases of the junction left unmatched. CDR3 residues: CASRGTGRNTEAFF. The DNA of the CDR3 is TGTGCCAGCAGAGGGACAGGCAGGAACACTGAAGCTTTCTTT.

This chain's CDR3 is CASRTGGISNQPQHF. The CDR3 coding sequence is TGTGCCAGTAGGACAGGGGGAATCAGCAATCAGCCCCAGCATTTT. The chain is built from TRBV19 and TRBJ1-5, with 9 positions matching TRBD1. CDR3 length equals 15 residues. After removal of 6 bases from V and 1 base from J, the junction contained 4 bases not matched to a gene. Germline CDR1 and CDR2: LNHDA and SQIVND (reference sequence).

This rearrangement joins TRBV6-5 to TRBJ2-7; the match to TRBD1 covers 7 bases. With 8 bases clipped from V and 1 base from J, the junction kept 8 bases outside the gene matches. This CDR3 spans 14 amino acids. Germline V gene data show CDR1 as MNHEY and CDR2 as SVGAGI. CDR3 bases: TGTGCCAGCGGCCTCCGACAGGGTTCCTACGAGCAGTACTTC. Its protein product is CASGLRQGSYEQYF.

The chain has TRBV9 and TRBJ2-7, with TRBD2 identical over 8 bases. Germline lookup yields CDR1 SGDLS and CDR2 YYNGEE. This CDR3 is 18 amino acids long. After removal of 0 bases from V and 3 bases from J, the junction contained 14 bases not matched to a gene. The CDR3, as DNA: TGTGCCAGCAGCGTAGTGAGGGGACTAGGCAGGGAGGACTACGAGCAGTACTTC. Translation: CASSVVRGLGREDYEQYF.

V and J are TRBV2 and TRBJ1-1; D is unclear. V was shortened by 5 bases and J by 1 base, with 5 bases between the two germline ends. Germline loops: CDR1 SNHLY, CDR2 FYNNEI. The CDR3 consists of 12 residues. CDR3 coding DNA: TGTGCCAGCAGTTACACGAACACTGAAGCTTTCTTT. Its protein product is CASSYTNTEAFF.